A selection of T cell receptor beta chains follows, all from one sample in a study of CDR3 diversity in severe acne. TCRdb reprocessed the PCR reads via MiXCR and lists one record per CDR3 protein. The sample comprises some 84,000 distinct CDR3 sequences, roughly 52% of which are singletons, and about 9.4% rests with the top ten. Sequenced material: blood. Source of these receptors: a male donor in good health, serving as a control. The CDR3 runs from the conserved cysteine through the conserved F or W. The D gene is left open where the match is weak. Only some rows state a clone size, as once, few, many or a class for expanded clones.

CDR3 length: 14; J gene: TRBJ1-1; V gene: TRBV2; D gene: TRBD1; clone size: .; CDR3 DNA: TGTGCCAGCAGTGGCCTTAGGACAGGGGGAACAGCTTTCTTT; CDR3 protein: CASSGLRTGGTAFF
CDR3 length: 19; J gene: TRBJ2-2; V gene: TRBV11-1; D gene: TRBD2; clone size: .; CDR3 DNA: TGTGCCAGCAGTTTCAGTCAGCGACTAGCGGAATCGAACACCGGGGAGCTGTTTTTT; CDR3 protein: CASSFSQRLAESNTGELFF
CDR3 length: 15; J gene: TRBJ2-5; V gene: TRBV7-2; D gene: TRBD2; clone size: .; CDR3 DNA: TGTGCCAGCAGCTCAGCTAGCGGGAGAGGAGAGACCCAGTACTTC; CDR3 protein: CASSSASGRGETQYF
CDR3 length: 14; J gene: TRBJ1-1; V gene: TRBV19; D gene: .; clone size: few; CDR3 DNA: TGTGCCAGTAGTATTGTGGGGACTGGGGGCGAAGCTTTCTTT; CDR3 protein: CASSIVGTGGEAFF
CDR3 length: 15; J gene: TRBJ1-1; V gene: TRBV25-1; D gene: TRBD1; clone size: .; CDR3 DNA: TGTGCCAGCAGTGAAGGGGACAGCGTCTTCACTGAAGCTTTCTTT; CDR3 protein: CASSEGDSVFTEAFF
CDR3 length: 16; J gene: TRBJ1-6; V gene: TRBV2; D gene: .; clone size: .; CDR3 DNA: TGTGCCAGCAGACCGAGAACCGGCTCCTATAATTCACCCCTCCACTTT; CDR3 protein: CASRPRTGSYNSPLHF
CDR3 length: 14; J gene: TRBJ1-5; V gene: TRBV10-2; D gene: .; clone size: few; CDR3 DNA: TGCGCCAGCAGTGATGCGTCTATTAATCAGCCCCAGCATTTT; CDR3 protein: CASSDASINQPQHF
CDR3 length: 16; J gene: TRBJ1-2; V gene: TRBV20-1; D gene: .; clone size: medium-sized; CDR3 DNA: TGCAGTGCCTCCCACTCCGGGACAAGAACTCTGGGAGGCTACACCTTC; CDR3 protein: CSASHSGTRTLGGYTF
CDR3 length: 12; J gene: TRBJ2-2; V gene: TRBV11-2; D gene: .; clone size: few; CDR3 DNA: TGTGCCAGCAGCTTAGCCCCCGGGGAGCTGTTTTTT; CDR3 protein: CASSLAPGELFF
CDR3 length: 13; J gene: TRBJ2-5; V gene: TRBV7-3; D gene: .; clone size: .; CDR3 DNA: TGCGCCAGCAGCCAAGATTCAACAAAGACCCAGTACTTC; CDR3 protein: CASSQDSTKTQYF
CDR3 length: 12; J gene: TRBJ2-1; V gene: TRBV2; D gene: .; clone size: many; CDR3 DNA: TGTGCCAGCAATCCCATCAGCAATGAGCAGTTCTTC; CDR3 protein: CASNPISNEQFF
CDR3 length: 14; J gene: TRBJ2-7; V gene: TRBV6-6; D gene: .; clone size: few; CDR3 DNA: TGTGCCAGCAGTTACGACGACACCTCCTACGAGCAGTACTTC; CDR3 protein: CASSYDDTSYEQYF
CDR3 length: 16; J gene: TRBJ1-2; V gene: TRBV9; D gene: TRBD1; clone size: many; CDR3 DNA: TGTGCCAGCAGCGGTCTGGGGACAGGGCTCGACTATGGCTACACCTTC; CDR3 protein: CASSGLGTGLDYGYTF
CDR3 length: 14; J gene: TRBJ2-7; V gene: TRBV7-9; D gene: .; clone size: .; CDR3 DNA: TGTGCCAGCAGCTTGCAAGCGGTGAACTACGAGCAGTACTTC; CDR3 protein: CASSLQAVNYEQYF
CDR3 length: 13; J gene: TRBJ1-4; V gene: TRBV2; D gene: .; clone size: many; CDR3 DNA: TGTGCCAGCACCTTTTCGGCTAATGAAAAACTGTTTTTT; CDR3 protein: CASTFSANEKLFF
CDR3 length: 16; J gene: TRBJ1-1; V gene: TRBV25-1; D gene: .; clone size: .; CDR3 DNA: TGTGCCAGCAGCCAAGAGGGGGGGGACTCGAACACTGAAGCTTTCTTT; CDR3 protein: CASSQEGGDSNTEAFF
CDR3 length: 16; J gene: TRBJ2-1; V gene: TRBV11-2; D gene: TRBD1; clone size: .; CDR3 DNA: TGTGCCAGCAGCACGCGGACAGGGGCTGCTTCGAATGAGCAGTTCTTC; CDR3 protein: CASSTRTGAASNEQFF
CDR3 length: 18; J gene: TRBJ2-7; V gene: TRBV20-1; D gene: TRBD2; clone size: once; CDR3 DNA: TGCAGTGCCAGCTCACCAGACTGGACTAGCGGATCTCTCTACGAGCAGTACTTC; CDR3 protein: CSASSPDWTSGSLYEQYF
CDR3 length: 15; J gene: TRBJ1-3; V gene: TRBV15; D gene: .; clone size: few; CDR3 DNA: TGTGCCACCAGCAGTCCCTGGGCTGGGGGAAACACCATATATTTT; CDR3 protein: CATSSPWAGGNTIYF
CDR3 length: 13; J gene: TRBJ2-7; V gene: TRBV20-1; D gene: TRBD2; clone size: few; CDR3 DNA: TGCAGTGCTAGCGGGAGGGGCCCCTACGAGCAGTACTTC; CDR3 protein: CSASGRGPYEQYF
CDR3 length: 15; J gene: TRBJ1-5; V gene: TRBV24-1; D gene: .; clone size: many; CDR3 DNA: TGTGCCACCAGTGATTCCGACGGTAGCAATCAGCCCCAGCATTTT; CDR3 protein: CATSDSDGSNQPQHF
CDR3 length: 15; J gene: TRBJ2-5; V gene: TRBV7-2; D gene: TRBD2; clone size: .; CDR3 DNA: TGTGCCAGCAGTGCCCCCGGGACTAGCGGAAAGACCCAGTACTTC; CDR3 protein: CASSAPGTSGKTQYF
CDR3 length: 14; J gene: TRBJ1-1; V gene: TRBV6-1; D gene: TRBD1; clone size: .; CDR3 DNA: TGTGCCAGCTGGGACAGGGGTATGATCGCTGAAGCTTTCTTT; CDR3 protein: CASWDRGMIAEAFF
CDR3 length: 15; J gene: TRBJ1-2; V gene: TRBV29-1; D gene: TRBD1; clone size: many; CDR3 DNA: TGCAGCGTTGCCAAGCGACTCGACAGGGGTAATGGCTACACCTTC; CDR3 protein: CSVAKRLDRGNGYTF
CDR3 length: 18; J gene: TRBJ1-3; V gene: TRBV24-1; D gene: TRBD1; clone size: few; CDR3 DNA: TGTGCCACCAGTGACCCGACAGGGGACGCTTTCTCTGGAAACACCATATATTTT; CDR3 protein: CATSDPTGDAFSGNTIYF
CDR3 length: 13; J gene: TRBJ2-7; V gene: TRBV7-8; D gene: .; clone size: .; CDR3 DNA: TGTGCCAGCAGTAACTCGTGGGTTGGCGAGCAGTACTTC; CDR3 protein: CASSNSWVGEQYF
CDR3 length: 13; J gene: TRBJ1-1; V gene: TRBV29-1; D gene: TRBD1; clone size: few; CDR3 DNA: TGCAGCGTTGAAGGAGGGACAGGGGGCAAAGCTTTCTTT; CDR3 protein: CSVEGGTGGKAFF
CDR3 length: 11; J gene: TRBJ2-7; V gene: TRBV29-1; D gene: TRBD1; clone size: few; CDR3 DNA: TGCAGCGTTTCAGGGGGCTACGAGCAGTACTTC; CDR3 protein: CSVSGGYEQYF
CDR3 length: 16; J gene: TRBJ2-2; V gene: TRBV24-1; D gene: .; clone size: .; CDR3 DNA: TGTGCCACCAGTGGTGCCGGACAAGGCCTGACCGGGGAGCTGTTTTTT; CDR3 protein: CATSGAGQGLTGELFF
CDR3 length: 12; J gene: TRBJ2-7; V gene: TRBV29-1; D gene: TRBD1; clone size: .; CDR3 DNA: TGCAGCGCGGGACAGGGAGGTCACGAGCAGTACTTC; CDR3 protein: CSAGQGGHEQYF
CDR3 length: 17; J gene: TRBJ2-2; V gene: TRBV11-2; D gene: TRBD2; clone size: .; CDR3 DNA: TGTGCCAGCAGCACCTTGACTAGCGGGAGGGCCCTCGGGGAGCTGTTTTTT; CDR3 protein: CASSTLTSGRALGELFF
CDR3 length: 12; J gene: TRBJ2-5; V gene: TRBV19; D gene: .; clone size: medium-sized; CDR3 DNA: TGTGCCAGTAGTCCCGGGGAAGAGACCCAGTACTTC; CDR3 protein: CASSPGEETQYF
CDR3 length: 11; J gene: TRBJ1-2; V gene: TRBV24-1; D gene: .; clone size: many; CDR3 DNA: TGTGCCACCAGTGATGGGTATGGCTACACCTTC; CDR3 protein: CATSDGYGYTF